This T cell receptor (beta chain) was obtained from a study of blood T cell repertoires in COVID-19. In the study overall: Researchers got acute and convalescent COVID-19 samples from the United States, Italy and Spain. PBMCs, B-cell-depleted T cells, or T cells provided the cDNA or gDNA that made up the material.

Clones were read by immunoSEQ multiplex PCR, and TCRdb kept only the in-frame ones, dropping some. The table has 310,000 or so clones, approximately 90% seen once. Looked up from germline, CDR1 is LNHDA and CDR2 is SQIVND (reference sequence). J lost 4 bases, V lost 3 bases, and 2 bases had no gene match. The CDR3 has 13 residues. Clinical history as reported by participants underpinned cohort assignment. All recovered Cohort 3 donors got two negative PCRs, got clearance, or saw symptom resolution. The material sequenced was PBMCs or T cells enriched from blood (not recorded which). This sequence joins TRBV19 and TRBJ1-1, with 7 bases that match TRBD1. The TCR was taken from a woman in her late teens or twenties who had recovered from COVID-19. The CDR3 bases are TGTGCCAGTAGTATGGGACAGCTCACTGAAGCTTTCTTT. Encoded protein: CASSMGQLTEAFF.